This T cell receptor beta chain was sequenced during a study of blood T cells in healthy people across ages. Together with a sample-barcoded 5' primer, a J-beta primer mix was included in a second PCR lasting 7 to 11 cycles. TCRdb reanalysed the 5' RACE reads using MiXCR and keeps one entry per CDR3 protein. The top ten clones hold around 18% of a sample with just over 1 million distinct CDR3 sequences, 35% to 50% of them seen once. Germline values: CDR1 SGDLS, CDR2 YYNGEE. The CDR3 totals 15 residues. The ends lost 2 bases at V and 11 bases at J; junction bases unmatched: 15. This receptor was taken from a woman aged 60-75 years in good health. The chain carries TRBV9 and TRBJ2-5, with 7 bases aligning to TRBD1. The sequenced sample consisted of blood. CDR3 amino acids: CASSVGTALRNEQYF. The CDR3 nucleotides read TGTGCCAGCAGCGTCGGGACAGCTTTGAGGAATGAGCAGTACTTC.